The 23 T cell receptor beta chains given below trace back to one sample, sequenced in a study of shared clonotypes between healthy human individuals. This table comes from immunoSEQ multiplex PCR, and its TCRdb copy is limited to in-frame clones, with some not included. The data show fewer than 2.5 million clones, with approximately 93% seen just once and about 0.39% held by the top ten. Material for sequencing was naive CD4+ T cells from PBMCs. Subset reported: CD45RA+ positively selected. The source is a man aged 18 to 35 in good health. Some clones in this sample may be carry-over from other donors' samples.

The chain links TRBV19 to TRBJ2-7; 7 nucleotides match TRBD2. Germline CDR1 and CDR2: LNHDA and SQIVND (reference sequence). This CDR3 is built from 15 residues. Trimming at V came to 5 bases and at J to 0 bases, leaving 7 bases not matched to a gene. The CDR3 region is CASSATSVNSYEQYF. In nucleotides, the CDR3 is TGTGCCAGTAGTGCAACTAGCGTCAACTCCTACGAGCAGTACTTC.

This rearrangement joins TRBV29-1 to TRBJ1-4; the D is unclear. This CDR3 is built from 12 residues. In germline, CDR1 is SQVTM, CDR2 ANQGSEA. Trimming shortened V by 1 base and J by 6 bases, and 6 bases separated the two germline ends. The DNA for the CDR3 is TGCAGCGTTGAAGGGGTGGATGAAAAACTGTTTTTT. Amino acids: CSVEGVDEKLFF.

The chain joins TRBV7-2 to TRBJ1-1; D is undetermined. V was cut by 5 bases and J by 0 bases, with 13 bases left in between. The germline CDR1 and CDR2 sequences are SGHTA and FQGNSA. This CDR3 region has 15 residues. The DNA of the CDR3 is TGTGCCAGCAGCCTGTCAGGAGGGATGAACACTGAAGCTTTCTTT. This gives the protein CASSLSGGMNTEAFF.

V gene TRBV7-9 combines with J gene TRBJ2-2; 8 bases align to TRBD1. J gave up 3 bases and V 0 bases, and 9 bases lay outside the gene matches. The germline gives CDR1 SEHNR, CDR2 FQNEAQ (reference sequence). The CDR3 is 18 residues long. The CDR3 coding sequence is TGTGCCAGCAGCTTAGCGTTCTTGGCAGGGGGCGACACCGGGGAGCTGTTTTTT. As protein: CASSLAFLAGGDTGELFF.

The genes are TRBV19 and TRBJ2-4; D may match TRBD1 or TRBD2 (6 bases each). Germline V lookup: CDR1 LNHDA, CDR2 SQIVND (reference sequence). CDR3 size: 16 residues. With 5 bases removed from V and 1 base from J, the gap between germline ends came to 15 bases. DNA for the CDR3: TGTGCCAGTAGTCGACAGGAGGGATCTGCCAAAAACATTCAGTACTTC. It translates to CASSRQEGSAKNIQYF. The whole variable domain, filled in from reference TRBV19 and TRBJ2-4, reads DGGITQSPKYLFRKEGQNVTLSCEQNLNHDAMYWYRQDPGQGLRLIYYSQIVNDFQKGDIAEGYSVSREKKESFPLTVTSAQKNPTAFYLCASSRQEGSAKNIQYFGAGTRLSVL.

With respect to this clone: Other DNA sequences in this specimen translate into the identical CDR3. The chain carries TRBV9 and TRBJ1-1; D possibly corresponds to TRBD1 (5 bases). There are 14 residues in the CDR3. V was shortened by 0 bases and J by 4 bases, with 10 bases between the two germline ends. Germline assignment: CDR1 SGDLS and CDR2 YYNGEE. CDR3 sequence: CASSVVGGATEAFF. In DNA form, the CDR3 reads TGTGCCAGCAGCGTAGTAGGAGGGGCCACTGAAGCTTTCTTT.

The chain joins TRBV2 to TRBJ1-5; D gene uncertain. This CDR3 region has 16 residues. Trimming cost V 3 bases and J 1 base, with 13 bases left between them. Germline V lookup: CDR1 SNHLY, CDR2 FYNNEI. In nucleotides, the CDR3 is TGTGCCAGCAGTGATTGGTCCTCATTGAGCAATCAGCCCCAGCATTTT. Protein product: CASSDWSSLSNQPQHF.

This chain joins TRBV6-5 and TRBJ1-1; weak D call: TRBD1 (5 bases). This CDR3 contains 15 residues. The V gene lost 2 bases and the J gene lost 6 bases, with 16 bases spanning the gap. The germline V gene has CDR1 MNHEY and CDR2 SVGAGI. The CDR3 region is CASSYIEGASAEAFF. The CDR3 nucleotides read TGTGCCAGCAGTTACATCGAAGGGGCTAGCGCTGAAGCTTTCTTT.

This rearrangement joins TRBV28 to TRBJ2-1, with 13 nucleotides matching TRBD2. The CDR3 is 15 amino acids. CDR1 and CDR2 from the germline V gene are MDHEN and SYDVKM. The V and J ends lost 6 bases and 8 bases, in that order; junction bases with no gene match: 7. Written as DNA, the CDR3 is TGTGCCAGCAGCCAGGGACTAGCGGGACGCCATGAGCAGTTCTTC. Amino acid sequence: CASSQGLAGRHEQFF.

The V and J genes are TRBV5-6 and TRBJ1-3; D not certain. The CDR3 spans 12 residues. CDR1 and CDR2 from the germline V gene are SGHDT and YYEEEE. Trimming took off 3 bases at V and 5 bases at J, with 6 bases between the two ends. CDR3 sequence: CASSWQRNTIYF. CDR3 sequence (DNA): TGTGCCAGCAGCTGGCAAAGAAACACCATATATTTT.

The genes are TRBV28 and TRBJ2-7, with TRBD2 matching over 12 bases. J was trimmed by 6 bases and V by 5 bases; bases with no gene match: 17. This CDR3 contains 18 residues. Germline V gene lookup returns CDR1 MDHEN and CDR2 SYDVKM. The CDR3 nucleotides read TGTGCCAGCAGTCCCTGGCTAGCGGGAGGGTTTCTTTCTGGCGAGCAGTACTTC. It codes for CASSPWLAGGFLSGEQYF.

This chain joins TRBV2 and TRBJ1-2, with a possible D match to TRBD1 (6 bases). CDR1 is SNHLY, CDR2 FYNNEI, per germline. Deletions cut 4 bases from V and 0 bases from J, with 12 bases between. The CDR3 has 15 amino acids. The CDR3 nucleotides read TGTGCCAGCAGTGGGGAACAGGGTTCTAACTATGGCTACACCTTC. Translated, it gives CASSGEQGSNYGYTF.

A single count supports this clone. Other DNA sequences in this sample translate to the same CDR3. The rearrangement uses TRBV27 and TRBJ2-7, with D unresolved. Germline V gene data show CDR1 as MNHEY and CDR2 as SMNVEV (reference sequence). V dropped 5 bases and J dropped 0 bases, with 8 bases sitting between them. The CDR3 is made up of 13 amino acids. The CDR3 loop reads CASSPQSSYEQYF. CDR3 bases: TGTGCCAGCAGTCCTCAGAGCTCCTACGAGCAGTACTTC.

The V call is TRBV20-1, the J call TRBJ1-2; D gene unclear. This CDR3 is built from 11 residues. V was cut by 6 bases and J by 1 base, with 6 bases left in between. Germline loops: CDR1 DFQATT, CDR2 SNEGSKA (reference sequence). This CDR3 reads CSAGRNYGYTF. CDR3 nucleotides: TGCAGTGCCGGACGTAACTATGGCTACACCTTC.

The chain links TRBV18 to TRBJ2-7; D is uncertain. The V end lost 1 base, the J end lost 7 bases, and 8 bases lay between the germline ends. Germline values: CDR1 KGHSH, CDR2 LQKENI. This CDR3 has 12 residues. The CDR3 DNA sequence: TGTGCCAGCTCACCACAGGTATGGGAGCAGTACTTC. Translating it yields CASSPQVWEQYF.

The chain links TRBV28 to TRBJ1-5; no clear D. Between the trimmed V and J ends, which lost 3 bases and 7 bases, there was a span of 13 bases. The CDR3 is 14 residues long. Germline lookup yields CDR1 MDHEN and CDR2 SYDVKM. The CDR3 nucleotides read TGTGCCAGCAGTTTTCAACCGTCGTCGCAGCCCCAGCATTTT. Protein sequence: CASSFQPSSQPQHF.

V and J are TRBV19 and TRBJ2-5, with D possibly being TRBD1 (6 bases). CDR1 is LNHDA and CDR2 is SQIVND in the germline V gene (reference sequence). The length of the CDR3 is 14 residues. V gave up 5 bases and J gave up 5 bases, with 15 bases separating them. For the CDR3, the DNA is TGTGCCAGTAGTCCCCGAACAGGGACCGAGACCCAGTACTTC. Amino acid sequence: CASSPRTGTETQYF. The whole variable domain, filled in from reference TRBV19 and TRBJ2-5, reads DGGITQSPKYLFRKEGQNVTLSCEQNLNHDAMYWYRQDPGQGLRLIYYSQIVNDFQKGDIAEGYSVSREKKESFPLTVTSAQKNPTAFYLCASSPRTGTETQYFGPGTRLLVL.

The chain joins TRBV7-9 to TRBJ1-4; TRBD1 agrees at 8 bases. CDR3 length: 14 amino acids. Germline CDR1 and CDR2: SEHNR and FQNEAQ (reference sequence). V trimming: 2 bases; J trimming: 7 bases; junction bases outside the gene matches: 3. The CDR3 loop reads CASSLRDRSEKLFF. The DNA of the CDR3 is TGTGCCAGCAGCTTACGGGACAGGAGTGAAAAACTGTTTTTT.

Concerning this clone itself: Other DNA sequences in the sample encode the same CDR3. The genes are TRBV9 and TRBJ2-6, with D perhaps matching TRBD1 (6 bases). V lost 4 bases and J lost 4, with 12 bases in between. CDR1 SGDLS and CDR2 YYNGEE come from the germline V gene. This CDR3 has 15 amino acids. CDR3 sequence (DNA): TGTGCCAGCAGCAAACAGGGTTCAGGGGCCAACGTCCTGACTTTC. This gives the protein CASSKQGSGANVLTF.

The CDR3 nucleotides read TGTGCCAGCAGCCTAACTAGCGGGAGTTGGGAGACCCAGTACTTC. This codes for CASSLTSGSWETQYF. The chain joins TRBV14 to TRBJ2-5, with 11 positions matching TRBD2. In germline, CDR1 is SGHDN, CDR2 FVKESK. The length of the CDR3 is 15 residues. The junction had 6 bases not matched to a gene; V was cut back by 4 bases and J by 5 bases.

The V call is TRBV19, the J call TRBJ2-1, with 11 bases aligning to TRBD2. Germline V gives CDR1 LNHDA, CDR2 SQIVND (reference sequence). Unmatched junction bases numbered 5, after V lost 1 base and J lost 9 bases. The CDR3 totals 15 residues. CDR3 in DNA: TGTGCCAGTAGTATAGCGCGACTAGCGGGACCTGAGCAGTTCTTC. This codes for CASSIARLAGPEQFF.

On this clone: The same CDR3 also results from other DNA sequences found in this sample. The genes are TRBV19 and TRBJ1-4, with 7 bases identical to TRBD1. The CDR3 loop spans 14 amino acids. Germline trimming cut 5 bases from V and 3 bases from J; bases unmatched to any gene: 3. Germline CDR1 LNHDA, CDR2 SQIVND (reference sequence). The CDR3 DNA is TGTGCCAGTAGTCCCGGGACAGCTAATGAAAAACTGTTTTTT. It yields the protein CASSPGTANEKLFF.

V usage is TRBV7-6 and J usage is TRBJ2-7; no reliable D call. The CDR3 has 15 amino acids. Per the germline V gene, CDR1 is SGHVS and CDR2 is FNYEAQ. V was clipped by 5 bases and J by 5 bases, with 19 bases between them. The CDR3 region has the DNA TGTGCCAGCAGCCAAACCCCTCGGGTGACCAACGAGCAGTACTTC. This gives the protein CASSQTPRVTNEQYF.